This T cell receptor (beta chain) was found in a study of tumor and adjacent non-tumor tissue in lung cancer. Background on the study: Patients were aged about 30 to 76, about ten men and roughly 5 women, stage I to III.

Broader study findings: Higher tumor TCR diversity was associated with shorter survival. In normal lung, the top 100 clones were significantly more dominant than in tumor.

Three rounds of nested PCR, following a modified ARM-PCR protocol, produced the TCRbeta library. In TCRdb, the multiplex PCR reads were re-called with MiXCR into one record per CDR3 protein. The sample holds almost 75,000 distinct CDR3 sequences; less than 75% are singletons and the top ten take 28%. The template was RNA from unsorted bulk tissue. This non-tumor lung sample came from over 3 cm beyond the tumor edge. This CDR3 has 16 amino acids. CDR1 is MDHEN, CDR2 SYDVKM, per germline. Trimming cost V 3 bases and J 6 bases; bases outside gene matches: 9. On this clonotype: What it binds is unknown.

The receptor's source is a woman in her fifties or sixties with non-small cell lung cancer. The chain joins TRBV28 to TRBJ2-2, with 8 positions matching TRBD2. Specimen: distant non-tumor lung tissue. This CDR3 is CASSFCGSGRAGELFF. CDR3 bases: TGTGCCAGCAGTTTTTGCGGCTCCGGGAGGGCCGGGGAGCTGTTTTTT.